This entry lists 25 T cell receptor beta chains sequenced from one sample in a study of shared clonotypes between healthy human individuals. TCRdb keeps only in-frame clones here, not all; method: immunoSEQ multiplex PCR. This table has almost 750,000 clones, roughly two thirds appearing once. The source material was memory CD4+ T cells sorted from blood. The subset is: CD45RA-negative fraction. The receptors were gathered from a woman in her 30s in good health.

CDR3 protein: CASTRGRGSRDTQYF. CDR3 bases: TGCGCCAGCACAAGGGGGCGCGGGAGTAGAGATACGCAGTATTTT. V usage is TRBV4-1 and J usage is TRBJ2-3; D assignment may be TRBD1 or TRBD2 (7 bases each). Germline CDR1 reads MGHRA; CDR2 reads YSYEKL. The CDR3 runs to 15 residues. V gave up 7 bases and J gave up 5 bases, with 19 bases separating them.

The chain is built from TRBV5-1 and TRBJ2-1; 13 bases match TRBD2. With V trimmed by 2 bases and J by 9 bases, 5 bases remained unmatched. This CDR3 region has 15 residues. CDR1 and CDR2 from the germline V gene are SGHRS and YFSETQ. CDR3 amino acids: CASSLGLAGEPEQFF. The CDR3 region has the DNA TGCGCCAGCAGCTTAGGACTAGCGGGAGAGCCTGAGCAGTTCTTC.

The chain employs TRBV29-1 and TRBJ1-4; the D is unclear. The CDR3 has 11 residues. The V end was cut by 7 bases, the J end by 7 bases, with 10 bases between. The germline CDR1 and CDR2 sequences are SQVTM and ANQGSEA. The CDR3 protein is CSGVKGEKLFF. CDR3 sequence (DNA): TGCAGCGGGGTTAAGGGTGAAAAACTGTTTTTT.

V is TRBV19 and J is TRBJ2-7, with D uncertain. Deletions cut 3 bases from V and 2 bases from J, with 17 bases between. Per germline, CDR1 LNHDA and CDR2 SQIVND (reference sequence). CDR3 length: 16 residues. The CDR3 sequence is CASSMGGFEGTYEQYF. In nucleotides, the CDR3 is TGTGCCAGTAGTATGGGTGGGTTCGAAGGGACCTACGAGCAGTACTTC.

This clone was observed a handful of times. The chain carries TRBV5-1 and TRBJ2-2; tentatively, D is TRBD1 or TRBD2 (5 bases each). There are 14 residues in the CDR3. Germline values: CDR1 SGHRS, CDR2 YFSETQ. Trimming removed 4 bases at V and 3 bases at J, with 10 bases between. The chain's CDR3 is CASSRLGDTGELFF. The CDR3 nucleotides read TGCGCCAGCAGCCGGCTGGGGGACACCGGGGAGCTGTTTTTT.

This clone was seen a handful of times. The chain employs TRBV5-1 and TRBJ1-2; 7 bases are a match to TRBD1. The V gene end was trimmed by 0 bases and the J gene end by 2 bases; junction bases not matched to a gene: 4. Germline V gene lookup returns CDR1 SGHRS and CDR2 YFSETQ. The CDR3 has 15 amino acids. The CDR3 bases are TGCGCCAGCAGCTTGGCGAGGGGGCCAAACTATGGCTACACCTTC. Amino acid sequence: CASSLARGPNYGYTF.

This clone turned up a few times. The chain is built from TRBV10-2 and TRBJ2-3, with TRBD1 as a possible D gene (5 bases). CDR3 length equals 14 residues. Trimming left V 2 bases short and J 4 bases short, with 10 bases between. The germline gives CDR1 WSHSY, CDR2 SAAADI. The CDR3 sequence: CASSENAGSDTQYF. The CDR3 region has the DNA TGCGCCAGCAGTGAGAATGCAGGGTCAGATACGCAGTATTTT.

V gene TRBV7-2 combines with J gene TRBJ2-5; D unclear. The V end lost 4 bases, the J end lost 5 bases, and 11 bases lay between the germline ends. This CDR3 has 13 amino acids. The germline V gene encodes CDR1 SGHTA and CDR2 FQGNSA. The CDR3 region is CASSYEYGETQYF. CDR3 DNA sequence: TGTGCCAGCAGCTATGAATATGGCGAGACCCAGTACTTC.

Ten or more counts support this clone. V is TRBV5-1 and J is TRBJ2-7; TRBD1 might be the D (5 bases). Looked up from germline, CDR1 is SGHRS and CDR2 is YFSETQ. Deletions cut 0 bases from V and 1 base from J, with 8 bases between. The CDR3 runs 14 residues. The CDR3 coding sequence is TGCGCCAGCAGCTTGGAGCCAGGGTCCTACGAGCAGTACTTC. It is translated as CASSLEPGSYEQYF.

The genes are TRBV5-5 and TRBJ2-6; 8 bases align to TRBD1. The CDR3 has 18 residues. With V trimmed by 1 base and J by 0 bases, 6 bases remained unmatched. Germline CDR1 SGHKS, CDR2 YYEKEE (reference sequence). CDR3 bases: TGTGCCAGCAGCTTGCGGGGGACAGGAAGCTCTGGGGCCAACGTCCTGACTTTC. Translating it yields CASSLRGTGSSGANVLTF.

CDR3 loop: CASIPTGTRELFF. CDR3 nucleotide sequence: TGTGCCAGTATACCGACCGGGACTCGGGAGCTGTTTTTT. The chain joins TRBV19 to TRBJ2-2, with D possibly TRBD2 on 6 matching bases. This CDR3 is built from 13 residues. V was cut by 7 bases and J by 9 bases, with 15 bases left in between. CDR1 and CDR2 from the germline V gene are LNHDA and SQIVND (reference sequence). The full variable domain, its missing parts supplied by reference TRBV19 and TRBJ2-2, is DGGITQSPKYLFRKEGQNVTLSCEQNLNHDAMYWYRQDPGQGLRLIYYSQIVNDFQKGDIAEGYSVSREKKESFPLTVTSAQKNPTAFYLCASIPTGTRELFFGEGSRLTVL.

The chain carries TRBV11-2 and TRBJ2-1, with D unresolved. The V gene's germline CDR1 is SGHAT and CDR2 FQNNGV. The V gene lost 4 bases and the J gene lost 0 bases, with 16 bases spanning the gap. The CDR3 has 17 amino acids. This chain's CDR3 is CASSSPSGSDSYNEQFF. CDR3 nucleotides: TGTGCCAGCAGCTCACCATCGGGCAGCGACTCCTACAATGAGCAGTTCTTC.

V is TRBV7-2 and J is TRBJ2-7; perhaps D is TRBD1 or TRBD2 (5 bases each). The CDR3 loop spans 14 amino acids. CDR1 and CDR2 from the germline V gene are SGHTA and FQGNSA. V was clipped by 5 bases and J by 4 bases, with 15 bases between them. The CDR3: CASSTGAGRYEQYF. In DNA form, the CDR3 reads TGTGCCAGCAGCACTGGGGCGGGTCGGTACGAGCAGTACTTC.

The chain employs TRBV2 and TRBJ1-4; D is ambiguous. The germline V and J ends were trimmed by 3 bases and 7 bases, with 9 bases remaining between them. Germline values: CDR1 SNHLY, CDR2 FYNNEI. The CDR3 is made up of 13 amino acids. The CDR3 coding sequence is TGTGCCAGCAGTGACAGGTTACTTGAAAAACTGTTTTTT. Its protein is CASSDRLLEKLFF.

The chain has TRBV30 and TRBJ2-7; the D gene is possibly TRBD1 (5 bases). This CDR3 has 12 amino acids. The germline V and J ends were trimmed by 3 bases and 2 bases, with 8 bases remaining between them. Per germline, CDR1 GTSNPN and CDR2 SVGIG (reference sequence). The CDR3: CAWRKGTYEQYF. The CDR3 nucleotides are TGTGCCTGGAGAAAGGGGACCTACGAGCAGTACTTC.

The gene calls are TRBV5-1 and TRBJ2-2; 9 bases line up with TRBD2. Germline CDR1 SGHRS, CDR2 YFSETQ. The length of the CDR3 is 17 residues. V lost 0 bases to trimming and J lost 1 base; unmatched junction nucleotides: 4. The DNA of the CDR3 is TGCGCCAGCAGCTTGGCTGCTAGCGGGAAGAACACCGGGGAGCTGTTTTTT. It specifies CASSLAASGKNTGELFF.

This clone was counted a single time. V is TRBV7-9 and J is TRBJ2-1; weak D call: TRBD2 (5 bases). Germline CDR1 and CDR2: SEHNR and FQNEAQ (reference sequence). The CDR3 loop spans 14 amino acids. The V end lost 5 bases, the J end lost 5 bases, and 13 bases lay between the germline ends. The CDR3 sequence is CASSEWRVDNEQFF. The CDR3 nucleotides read TGTGCCAGCAGCGAGTGGCGGGTAGACAATGAGCAGTTCTTC. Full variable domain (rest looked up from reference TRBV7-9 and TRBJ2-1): DTGVSQNPRHKITKRGQNVTFRCDPISEHNRLYWYRQTLGQGPEFLTYFQNEAQLEKSRLLSDRFSAERPKGSFSTLEIQRTEQGDSAMYLCASSEWRVDNEQFFGPGTRLTVL.

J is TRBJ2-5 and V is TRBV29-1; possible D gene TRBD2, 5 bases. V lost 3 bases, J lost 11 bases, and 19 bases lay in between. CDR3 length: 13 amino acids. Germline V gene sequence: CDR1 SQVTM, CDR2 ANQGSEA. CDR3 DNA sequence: TGCAGCGTTGAGCCGGAGGCAGGTATGGAGCAGTACTTC. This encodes CSVEPEAGMEQYF.

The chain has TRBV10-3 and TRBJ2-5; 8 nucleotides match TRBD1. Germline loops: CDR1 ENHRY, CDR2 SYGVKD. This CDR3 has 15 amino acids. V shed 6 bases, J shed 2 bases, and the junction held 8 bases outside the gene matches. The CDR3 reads CAISRQGSGQETQYF. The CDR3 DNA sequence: TGTGCCATCAGCAGACAGGGGTCCGGGCAAGAGACCCAGTACTTC.

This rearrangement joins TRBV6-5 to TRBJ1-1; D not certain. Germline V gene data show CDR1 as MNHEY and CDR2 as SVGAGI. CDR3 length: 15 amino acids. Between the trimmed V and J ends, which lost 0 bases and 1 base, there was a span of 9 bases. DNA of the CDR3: TGTGCCAGCAGTTACTCTCACAGAGCGAACACTGAAGCTTTCTTT. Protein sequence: CASSYSHRANTEAFF.

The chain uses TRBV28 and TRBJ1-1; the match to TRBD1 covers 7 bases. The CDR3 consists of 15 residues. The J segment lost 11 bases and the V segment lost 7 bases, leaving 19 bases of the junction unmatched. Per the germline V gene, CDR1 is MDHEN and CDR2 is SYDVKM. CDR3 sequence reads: CASTDRDSFLNGAFF. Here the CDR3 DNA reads TGTGCCAGCACTGACCGGGACAGTTTTTTAAATGGGGCTTTCTTT.

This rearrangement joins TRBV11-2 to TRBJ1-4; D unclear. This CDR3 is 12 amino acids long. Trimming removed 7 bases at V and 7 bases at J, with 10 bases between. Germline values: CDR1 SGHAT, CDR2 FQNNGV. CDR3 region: CASNRMGEKLFF. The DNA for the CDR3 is TGTGCCAGCAACCGGATGGGTGAAAAACTGTTTTTT.

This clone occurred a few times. As DNA, the CDR3 is TGCGCCAGCAGCCAGGGGACTACGGATACGCAGTATTTT. Translating gives CASSQGTTDTQYF. V and J are TRBV5-1 and TRBJ2-3, with a tentative D call TRBD2 (7 bases). The CDR3 is made up of 13 amino acids. Trimming took 4 bases from V and 6 from J, leaving 12 bases between them. The germline CDR1 and CDR2 sequences are SGHRS and YFSETQ.

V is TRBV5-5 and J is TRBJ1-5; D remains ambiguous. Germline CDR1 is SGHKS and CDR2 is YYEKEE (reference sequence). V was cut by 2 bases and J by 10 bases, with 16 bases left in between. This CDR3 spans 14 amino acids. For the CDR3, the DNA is TGTGCCAGCAGCTTAGCGGGCGGCCAAAGTCCCCAGCATTTT. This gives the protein CASSLAGGQSPQHF.

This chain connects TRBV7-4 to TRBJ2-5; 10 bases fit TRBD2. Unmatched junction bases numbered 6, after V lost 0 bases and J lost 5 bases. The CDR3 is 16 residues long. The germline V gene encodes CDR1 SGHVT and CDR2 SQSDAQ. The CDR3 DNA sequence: TGTGCCAGCAGCTTAGCGCTAGCGGGAGTTACGGAGACCCAGTACTTC. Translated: CASSLALAGVTETQYF.